The 26 T cell receptor beta chains reported below all come from one sample, sequenced in a study of early T cells in non-severe SARS-CoV-2 infection. TCRdb re-derived calls from the 5' RACE reads in MiXCR, one entry per CDR3 protein. The sample consists of more than 55,000 distinct CDR3 sequences, about 8.9% of them appearing once. Input material: whole blood. The receptors were gathered from an adult who was a healthcare worker with PCR-confirmed SARS-CoV-2 infection or an uninfected control (not recorded which).

The chain carries TRBV30 and TRBJ2-1, with TRBD2 identical over 7 bases. CDR3 size: 14 residues. Germline V gene data show CDR1 as GTSNPN and CDR2 as SVGIG (reference sequence). Unmatched junction bases numbered 3, after V lost 0 bases and J lost 4 bases. CDR3 DNA sequence: TGTGCCTGGAGTGTCGATAGCGGGTACAATGAGCAGTTCTTC. Its protein product is CAWSVDSGYNEQFF.

This clonotype has ten or more counts. V is TRBV19 and J is TRBJ1-1; D is unresolved. Germline V gives CDR1 LNHDA, CDR2 SQIVND (reference sequence). V was clipped by 4 bases and J by 3 bases, with 9 bases between them. There are 13 residues in the CDR3. Written as DNA, the CDR3 is TGTGCCAGTAGTACGGGTCGATACACTGAAGCTTTCTTT. This sequence encodes CASSTGRYTEAFF.

This chain links TRBV12-3 or TRBV12-4 with TRBJ1-1; perhaps TRBD1 as D (5 bases). The CDR3 runs to 13 residues. V lost 6 bases and J lost 5, with 13 bases in between. In DNA form, the CDR3 reads TGTGCCAGCAGCTGGGACCACCGAACTGAAGCTTTCTTT. Translated: CASSWDHRTEAFF.

This clonotype occurred many times. CDR3 sequence reads: CASSEGAVKNIQYF. DNA for the CDR3: TGTGCCAGCAGTGAGGGGGCGGTCAAAAACATTCAGTACTTC. This chain links TRBV6-2 or TRBV6-3 with TRBJ2-4; 7 positions agree with TRBD1. After removal of 5 bases from V and 3 bases from J, the junction contained 4 bases not matched to a gene. Germline CDR1 reads MNHEY; CDR2 reads SVGEGT. The CDR3 is made up of 14 amino acids.

The chain links TRBV12-3 or TRBV12-4 to TRBJ2-5; 9 bases agree with TRBD2. The CDR3 is 16 residues long. The V and J ends lost 1 base and 6 bases, in that order; junction bases with no gene match: 9. As DNA, the CDR3 is TGTGCCAGCAGTTTAGTGCTAGCGGGAACGAGAAAGACCCAGTACTTC. Its translation: CASSLVLAGTRKTQYF.

The sample holds many counts of this clonotype. The chain uses TRBV28 and TRBJ2-4; D may be TRBD2 (7 bases). V was shortened by 6 bases and J by 6 bases, with 15 bases between the two germline ends. Germline CDR1 MDHEN, CDR2 SYDVKM. The CDR3 contains 14 residues. CDR3 protein: CASSRRGRGNIQYF. The CDR3 nucleotides read TGTGCCAGCAGCCGAAGGGGGAGGGGAAACATTCAGTACTTC.

This clonotype has at least ten counts. V usage is TRBV12-3 or TRBV12-4 and J usage is TRBJ2-7, with TRBD1 matching 9 bases. This CDR3 spans 15 amino acids. V shed 5 bases and J 6 bases; nucleotides not matched to a gene: 11. The CDR3 DNA is TGTGCCAGCAGTAAGGGGGTACAGGGGGCAACCGAGCAGTACTTC. This sequence encodes CASSKGVQGATEQYF.

This clonotype was picked up many times. The rearrangement links TRBV24-1 to TRBJ1-1; D is unclear. Deletions cut 6 bases from V and 0 bases from J, with 4 bases between. The CDR3 loop spans 12 amino acids. CDR1 and CDR2 from the germline V gene are KGHDR and SFDVKD. CDR3 protein: CATSPLNTEAFF. The CDR3 nucleotides read TGTGCCACCAGTCCCCTGAACACTGAAGCTTTCTTT.

There are many counts of this clonotype. The chain recombines TRBV28 with TRBJ1-2; no definite D call. Germline V gene data show CDR1 as MDHEN and CDR2 as SYDVKM. CDR3 length: 14 amino acids. V lost 7 bases, J lost 4 bases, and 16 bases lay in between. CDR3 residues: CASNSGQNSYGYTF. In DNA form, the CDR3 reads TGTGCCAGCAATTCCGGGCAGAACTCCTATGGCTACACCTTC.

The rearrangement uses TRBV28 and TRBJ2-5; 13 positions match TRBD2. This CDR3 has 18 amino acids. Trimming took 1 base from V and 4 from J; bases not matched to a gene: 9. Germline values: CDR1 MDHEN, CDR2 SYDVKM. The DNA of the CDR3 is TGTGCCAGCAGTTTATTTTCCAAGGGACTAGCGGGACTAGAGACCCAGTACTTC. It is translated as CASSLFSKGLAGLETQYF.

This clonotype came up a few times. The chain employs TRBV7-2 and TRBJ2-1; a possible D gene is TRBD2 (6 bases). The germline CDR1 and CDR2 sequences are SGHTA and FQGNSA. V was cut by 5 bases and J by 10 bases, with 18 bases left in between. CDR3 length: 14 residues. Here the CDR3 DNA reads TGTGCCAGCAGCCCCCGCGGGGCCTTGTGGGAGCAGTTCTTC. Residues: CASSPRGALWEQFF.

This clonotype was picked up many times. The chain combines TRBV28 with TRBJ1-2; perhaps TRBD1 as D (6 bases). The CDR3 covers 15 residues. Germline CDR1 is MDHEN and CDR2 is SYDVKM. Trimming took 4 bases from V and 5 from J, leaving 17 bases between them. The CDR3 DNA reads as TGTGCCAGCAGTTCCCAAGGGGGGAGAGTTTATGGCTACACCTTC. This sequence encodes CASSSQGGRVYGYTF.

This clonotype appeared a few times. The rearrangement uses TRBV5-8 and TRBJ1-5; TRBD1 agrees at 7 bases. Germline-derived CDR1 and CDR2 are SGHTS and YDEGEE. This CDR3 is built from 15 residues. The V gene end was trimmed by 4 bases and the J gene end by 3 bases; junction bases not matched to a gene: 7. CDR3 sequence (DNA): TGTGCCAGCAGCCCTGGACAGGTTAACAATCAGCCCCAGCATTTT. Its protein is CASSPGQVNNQPQHF.

This clonotype has only a few counts. V usage is TRBV7-9 and J usage is TRBJ2-2, with D uncertain. The ends were cut back, 5 bases at V and 0 bases at J, with 13 bases in the middle. The CDR3 contains 16 residues. CDR1 is SEHNR and CDR2 is FQNEAQ in the germline V gene (reference sequence). The CDR3 DNA follows: TGTGCCAGCAGCCCTGATAGATCTGCGAACACCGGGGAGCTGTTTTTT. Amino acid sequence: CASSPDRSANTGELFF.

In its sample, this clonotype was seen many times. The J gene is TRBJ2-7, the V gene TRBV4-2, with 11 bases aligning to TRBD2. CDR3 length: 13 residues. The germline V gene has CDR1 LGHNA and CDR2 YNFKEQ. Trimming at V came to 3 bases and at J to 11 bases, leaving 6 bases not matched to a gene. CDR3 in amino acids: CASSHLLAGVEYF. The DNA for the CDR3 is TGTGCCAGCAGCCACCTACTAGCGGGAGTCGAGTACTTC.

The chain couples TRBV3-1 to TRBJ2-1, with D maybe TRBD1 (5 bases). The V gene lost 3 bases and the J gene lost 2 bases, with 11 bases spanning the gap. Germline CDR1 LGHDT, CDR2 YNNKEL (reference sequence). The CDR3 consists of 15 residues. The CDR3 reads CASSHLRGAYNEQFF. In nucleotides, the CDR3 is TGTGCCAGCAGCCACCTTAGGGGCGCCTACAATGAGCAGTTCTTC.

The chain is built from TRBV12-3 or TRBV12-4 and TRBJ1-2; 8 bases match TRBD1. V trimming: 3 bases; J trimming: 8 bases; junction bases outside the gene matches: 5. The length of the CDR3 is 13 residues. CDR3 residues: CASSLDRARGYTF. The CDR3 DNA sequence: TGTGCCAGCAGTTTGGACAGGGCGAGAGGCTACACCTTC.

At least ten counts were recorded for this clonotype. This sequence joins TRBV2 and TRBJ2-1, with D perhaps assigned TRBD1 or TRBD2 (5 bases each). CDR1 and CDR2 from the germline V gene are SNHLY and FYNNEI. V lost 9 bases and J lost 8, with 14 bases in between. The CDR3 is 12 residues long. The CDR3 DNA is TGTGCCAGTTCCTGGGACGTCGATGAGCAGTTCTTC. It is translated as CASSWDVDEQFF.

This clonotype has at least ten counts. The chain combines TRBV6-2 or TRBV6-3 with TRBJ2-5, with D uncertain. Germline V gene data show CDR1 as MNHEY and CDR2 as SVGEGT. Between the trimmed V and J ends, which lost 5 bases and 5 bases, there was a span of 15 bases. The CDR3 is made up of 14 amino acids. CDR3 in amino acids: CASSPPGSYETQYF. The DNA for the CDR3 is TGTGCCAGCAGTCCGCCGGGCTCTTACGAGACCCAGTACTTC.

In this sample, this clonotype turned up a few times. The chain has TRBV5-4 and TRBJ2-7; D is undetermined. V shed 6 bases and J shed 7 bases, with 11 bases lying between them. Germline CDR1 reads SGHNT; CDR2 reads YYREEE (reference sequence). The CDR3 runs to 11 residues. The CDR3 reads CASNSPWEQYF. The DNA of the CDR3 is TGTGCCAGCAACTCCCCTTGGGAGCAGTACTTC.

The chain couples TRBV10-3 to TRBJ2-1; D remains ambiguous. The V and J ends lost 7 bases and 10 bases respectively, with 11 bases between them. CDR1 is ENHRY and CDR2 is SYGVKD in the germline V gene. The CDR3 sequence is 11 residues long. CDR3 in amino acids: CAIKTAREQFF. CDR3 nucleotide sequence: TGTGCCATCAAGACCGCCCGGGAGCAGTTCTTC.

In its sample, this clonotype was seen many times. The rearrangement uses TRBV5-1 and TRBJ2-3; D gene uncertain. The V and J ends lost 5 bases and 0 bases respectively, with 13 bases between them. Germline CDR1 is SGHRS and CDR2 is YFSETQ. This CDR3 spans 15 amino acids. The CDR3 reads CASSRGGFSTDTQYF. The CDR3 nucleotides read TGCGCCAGCAGTCGAGGCGGTTTCAGCACAGATACGCAGTATTTT.

Many counts were recorded for this clonotype. The chain joins TRBV27 to TRBJ2-3, with unresolved D. The ends were cut back, 7 bases at V and 2 bases at J, with 16 bases in the middle. The CDR3 is 15 residues long. In germline, CDR1 is MNHEY, CDR2 SMNVEV (reference sequence). As DNA, the CDR3 is TGTGCCAGCAATCCCCGGATAGGAGCCACAGATACGCAGTATTTT. Translating it yields CASNPRIGATDTQYF.

This clonotype came up a few times. V is TRBV27 and J is TRBJ2-2, with D hard to call. Trimming took off 7 bases at V and 2 bases at J, with 2 bases between the two ends. CDR3 length: 11 amino acids. CDR1 is MNHEY and CDR2 is SMNVEV in the germline V gene (reference sequence). The CDR3 DNA reads as TGTGCCAGCACTAACACCGGGGAGCTGTTTTTT. This gives the protein CASTNTGELFF.

This clonotype was observed many times. V gene TRBV24-1 combines with J gene TRBJ2-1, with 10 bases lining up with TRBD1. This CDR3 has 16 residues. V lost 5 bases, J lost 7 bases, and 10 bases stayed unmatched. Per the germline V gene, CDR1 is KGHDR and CDR2 is SFDVKD. The CDR3, as DNA: TGTGCCACCAGTGCACTCCCGGGACAGGGGCCAAATGAGCAGTTCTTC. This sequence encodes CATSALPGQGPNEQFF.

The chain employs TRBV14 and TRBJ2-7; D is ambiguous. Germline V gene lookup returns CDR1 SGHDN and CDR2 FVKESK. The CDR3 loop spans 15 amino acids. Between the trimmed V and J ends, which lost 4 bases and 3 bases, there was a span of 16 bases. CDR3: CASSPRSLWNYEQYF. The CDR3 DNA reads as TGTGCCAGCAGCCCTAGGTCACTTTGGAACTACGAGCAGTACTTC.